These 5 T cell receptor beta chains came from one sample sequenced in a study of blood T cell repertoires in COVID-19. Produced via immunoSEQ multiplex PCR; TCRdb's table is partial and in-frame only. The sample holds nearly 350,000 clones, more than 75% seen once. Sequenced sample: PBMCs or T cells enriched from blood (not recorded which). These receptors all stem from a woman aged 25 to 39 who had recovered from COVID-19.

In this sample, this clone turned up once. The rearrangement uses TRBV5-6 and TRBJ2-2, with a tentative D call TRBD1 (6 bases). This CDR3 is 15 amino acids long. The germline V gene encodes CDR1 SGHDT and CDR2 YYEEEE. Trimming removed 0 bases at V and 4 bases at J, with 10 bases between. The CDR3 bases are TGTGCCAGCAGCTTGGGAGCCAGGGGCACCGGGGAGCTGTTTTTT. It translates to CASSLGARGTGELFF.

CDR3 loop: CASSSPTASGYEQYF. The CDR3 coding sequence is TGTGCCAGCAGTTCCCCCACGGCTAGCGGATACGAGCAGTACTTC. The rearrangement joins TRBV6-5 to TRBJ2-7; 7 nucleotides agree with TRBD2. J lost 4 bases, V lost 4 bases, and 10 bases had no gene match. The V gene's germline CDR1 is MNHEY and CDR2 SVGAGI. CDR3 size: 15 residues.

In DNA, the CDR3 is TGTGCCAGCAGTCGTCCTGGCAGGTCCTATGGCTACACCTTC. Its protein is CASSRPGRSYGYTF. The chain uses TRBV6-5 and TRBJ1-2, with no clear D. The CDR3 loop spans 14 amino acids. The germline V and J ends were trimmed by 5 bases and 4 bases, with 14 bases remaining between them. Germline-derived CDR1 and CDR2 are MNHEY and SVGAGI.

J is TRBJ2-3 and V is TRBV4-1; maybe TRBD2 (5 bases). The CDR3 sequence is 16 residues long. From germline, CDR1 is MGHRA and CDR2 YSYEKL. V lost 1 base and J lost 0, with 11 bases in between. This CDR3 is CASSQGRTSSTDTQYF. In DNA form, the CDR3 reads TGCGCCAGCAGCCAAGGGCGGACTTCTAGCACAGATACGCAGTATTTT.

The V call is TRBV24-1, the J call TRBJ2-1, with no clear D. CDR1 is KGHDR and CDR2 is SFDVKD in the germline V gene. This CDR3 region has 15 residues. The germline V and J ends were trimmed by 0 bases and 3 bases, with 8 bases remaining between them. CDR3 residues: CATSDLNRYYNEQFF. CDR3 bases: TGTGCCACCAGTGATTTGAACCGGTACTACAATGAGCAGTTCTTC.